These T cell receptor beta chains were read from a single sample in a study of Graves' ophthalmopathy and Graves' hyperthyroidism. TCRdb reprocessed the multiplex PCR reads via MiXCR and lists one record per CDR3 protein. Here the sample spans about half a million distinct CDR3 sequences, roughly 14% being singletons. Sequencing was done on a sample of blood. These receptor sequences come from a woman in her twenties or thirties with Graves' ophthalmopathy. CDR3s include the opening cysteine and the closing phenylalanine or tryptophan. D genes are given only for firm matches. Clone size is given as once, few, many, or a class for an expanded clone.

v_call	clone_size	d_call	j_call	cdr3_nt	cdr3_aa
TRBV6-1	many	NA	TRBJ1-6	TGTGCCAGCAGTCAGCGAAATTCACCCCTCCACTTT	CASSQRNSPLHF
TRBV12-3/TRBV12-4	many	NA	TRBJ1-1	TGTGCCAGCAGCCCCCAGGGGTATGGTGAAGCTTTCTTT	CASSPQGYGEAFF
TRBV29-1	many	NA	TRBJ2-5	TGCAGCGTTGATCTGGTGGGCTCACAAGAGACCCAGTACTTC	CSVDLVGSQETQYF
TRBV13	many	TRBD1	TRBJ2-5	TGTGCCAGCAGCTTAGGACAGGGGGACCAAGAGACCCAGTACTTC	CASSLGQGDQETQYF
TRBV20-1	many	NA	TRBJ1-1	TGCAGTGCTCCCCCGAGTCTCGGGAGTTGGGCTGAAGCTTTCTTT	CSAPPSLGSWAEAFF
TRBV27	many	NA	TRBJ1-1	TGTGCCAGCAGGGATTTTGAGAACACTGAAGCTTTCTTT	CASRDFENTEAFF
TRBV12-3/TRBV12-4	many	TRBD1	TRBJ1-5	TGTGCCAGCAGTTTTTCACAGGGGGCAGGTGGTGGCAATCAGCCCCAGCATTTT	CASSFSQGAGGGNQPQHF
TRBV20-1	many	TRBD2	TRBJ2-7	TGCAGTGCCCGGGAGGGACCCGCGAGAACCTACGAGCAGTACTTC	CSAREGPARTYEQYF
TRBV15	many	NA	TRBJ1-1	TGTGCCACCAGCAGAGACCGAGCCGGGATGAACACTGAAGCTTTCTTT	CATSRDRAGMNTEAFF
TRBV12-3/TRBV12-4	many	TRBD1	TRBJ1-5	TGTGCCAGCAGTGCAGGGGGAGGAGGTCAGCCCCAGCATTTT	CASSAGGGGQPQHF
TRBV12-3/TRBV12-4	many	TRBD1	TRBJ2-5	TGTGCCAGCAGTTCCAGCCGGACAGGAAAGCAAGAGACCCAGTACTTC	CASSSSRTGKQETQYF